One and the same sample provided the 6 T cell receptor beta chains below, sequenced in a study of cytomegalovirus exposure and HLA in healthy donors. The PCR was carried out with 60 Vbeta primers and 13 Jbeta primers. This table comes from immunoSEQ multiplex PCR, and its TCRdb copy is limited to in-frame clones, with some not included. The sample contains about 160,000 clones, 68% of which appear only once. The sequenced material came from PBMCs. The receptors were gathered from a man in his fifties or sixties in good health and CMV-seronegative.

This clone was observed a single time. This sequence joins TRBV7-2 and TRBJ2-4, with 7 bases matching TRBD1. The CDR3 length is 16 residues. Germline trimming cut 5 bases from V and 0 bases from J; bases unmatched to any gene: 7. Germline-derived CDR1 and CDR2 are SGHTA and FQGNSA. CDR3 residues: CASSPRDRQAKNIQYF. CDR3 coding DNA: TGTGCCAGCAGCCCCAGGGACAGACAAGCCAAAAACATTCAGTACTTC.

The rearrangement joins TRBV29-1 to TRBJ2-5; 10 bases map to TRBD1. The better agreement between TRBJ2-7 and the DNA end casts doubt on the J call. This CDR3 is built from 12 residues. Germline values: CDR1 SQVTM, CDR2 ANQGSEA. The CDR3 sequence is CSVDRGPGEQYF. As DNA, the CDR3 is TGCAGCGTCGACAGGGGGCCCGGCGAGCAGTACTTC.

V usage is TRBV5-4 and J usage is TRBJ1-6; 12 bases are shared with TRBD1. CDR1 is SGHNT, CDR2 YYREEE, per germline (reference sequence). The CDR3 extends over 19 amino acids. V shed 0 bases, J shed 6 bases, and the junction held 10 bases outside the gene matches. CDR3: CASSLAGTGGVFRNSPLHF. The CDR3 DNA follows: TGTGCCAGCAGCTTGGCAGGGACAGGGGGCGTTTTCCGTAATTCACCCCTCCACTTT.

This chain links TRBV5-1 with TRBJ2-1; 9 positions match TRBD2. With 2 bases clipped from V and 5 bases from J, the junction kept 5 bases outside the gene matches. The CDR3 has 15 residues. CDR1 is SGHRS and CDR2 is YFSETQ in the germline V gene. The CDR3 nucleotides read TGCGCCAGCAGCTTTAGCGGGGGCCCTAACAATGAGCAGTTCTTC. This codes for CASSFSGGPNNEQFF.

The chain links TRBV11-3 to TRBJ2-2; 8 nucleotides line up with TRBD1. Germline assignment: CDR1 SGHNT and CDR2 YENEEA. This CDR3 is built from 14 residues. The V and J ends lost 7 bases and 6 bases, in that order; junction bases with no gene match: 7. CDR3 nucleotides: TGTGCCAGCAATATCGCAGGGGGCTCCGGGGAGCTGTTTTTT. This sequence encodes CASNIAGGSGELFF.

The CDR3 bases are TGCGCCAGCAGCTTTGGTTTGACTAGACCAGAGCAGTTCTTC. Translation gives CASSFGLTRPEQFF. The chain uses TRBV5-1 and TRBJ2-1, with D maybe TRBD2 (6 bases). The CDR3 sequence is 14 residues long. Germline-derived CDR1 and CDR2 are SGHRS and YFSETQ. Between the trimmed V and J ends, which lost 2 bases and 10 bases, there was a span of 16 bases.